Following are 5 T cell receptor beta chains from one sample sequenced in a study of OX40 agonist ivuxolimab in advanced cancers. The data were produced by immunoSEQ multiplex PCR, yet TCRdb's version contains in-frame clones alone and is incomplete. The sample contains 55,000 to 65,000 clones, around 77% of which appear only once. Sequenced here: CD4+ or CD8+ T cells sorted from blood, sampled in a trial of the OX40 agonist ivuxolimab. The receptors shown here come from an adult with an advanced solid tumor such as melanoma, head and neck, liver or kidney cancer.

This chain joins TRBV6-6 and TRBJ1-2; the match to TRBD1 covers 7 bases. There are 13 residues in the CDR3. With 5 bases clipped from V and 4 bases from J, the junction kept 4 bases outside the gene matches. The germline V gene has CDR1 MNHNY and CDR2 SVGAGI (reference sequence). CDR3 sequence: CASSETGSYGYTF. DNA of the CDR3: TGTGCCAGCAGTGAGACAGGGAGCTATGGCTACACCTTC.

This clone was seen only a few times. V usage is TRBV5-8 and J usage is TRBJ1-4; the match to TRBD1 covers 7 bases. The germline V gene encodes CDR1 SGHTS and CDR2 YDEGEE. The CDR3 has 17 amino acids. With V trimmed by 3 bases and J by 4 bases, 12 bases remained unmatched. In nucleotides, the CDR3 is TGTGCCAGCAGCTCCCTACTTGCCGGGACAGATAATGAAAAACTGTTTTTT. Residues: CASSSLLAGTDNEKLFF.

This clone was counted between two and nine times. The chain combines TRBV5-5 with TRBJ2-5; the D is unclear. This CDR3 comprises 15 residues. V lost 0 bases to trimming and J lost 2 bases, with 11 bases between them. Per the germline V gene, CDR1 is SGHKS and CDR2 is YYEKEE (reference sequence). In DNA form, the CDR3 reads TGTGCCAGCAGCTTGGTGGCCAGAAAACAAGAGACCCAGTACTTC. Translation: CASSLVARKQETQYF.

CDR3 nucleotides: TGTGCCAGCAGTTACTCGACCCTCCCCGGGGAGCTGTTTTTT. The encoded protein is CASSYSTLPGELFF. This chain connects TRBV6-6 to TRBJ2-2; no reliable D call. CDR3 size: 14 residues. Germline assignment: CDR1 MNHNY and CDR2 SVGAGI (reference sequence). Trimming left V 0 bases short and J 6 bases short, with 8 bases between.

The chain combines TRBV28 with TRBJ1-2, with no clear D. This CDR3 spans 14 amino acids. V lost 3 bases and J lost 4, with 12 bases in between. CDR1 is MDHEN, CDR2 SYDVKM, per germline. CDR3 bases: TGTGCCAGCAGTTTCGCTGGGTATGCCTATGGCTACACCTTC. It encodes CASSFAGYAYGYTF.